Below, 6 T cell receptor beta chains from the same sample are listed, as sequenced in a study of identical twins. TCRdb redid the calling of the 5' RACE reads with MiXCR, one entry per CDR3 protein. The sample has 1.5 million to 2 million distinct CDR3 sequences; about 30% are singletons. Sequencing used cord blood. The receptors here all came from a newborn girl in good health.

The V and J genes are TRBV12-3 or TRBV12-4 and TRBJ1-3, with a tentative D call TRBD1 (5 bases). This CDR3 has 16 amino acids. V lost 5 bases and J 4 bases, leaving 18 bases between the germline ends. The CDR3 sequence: CASSRRSRGDGNTIYF. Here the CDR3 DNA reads TGTGCCAGCAGTCGCAGGTCTAGGGGTGACGGAAACACCATATATTTT.

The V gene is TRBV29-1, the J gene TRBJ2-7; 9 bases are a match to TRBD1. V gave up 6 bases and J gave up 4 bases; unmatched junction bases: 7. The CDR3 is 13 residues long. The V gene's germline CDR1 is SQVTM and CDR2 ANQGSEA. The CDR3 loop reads CSVRTGTGYEQYF. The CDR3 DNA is TGCAGCGTACGGACAGGGACAGGGTACGAGCAGTACTTC.

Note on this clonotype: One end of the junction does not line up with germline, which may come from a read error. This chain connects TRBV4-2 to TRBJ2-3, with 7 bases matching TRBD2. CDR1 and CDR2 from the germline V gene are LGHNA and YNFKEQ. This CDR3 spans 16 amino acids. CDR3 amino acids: CAGSQDGGGPADTQYF. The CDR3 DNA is TGTGCCGGCAGCCAAGATGGCGGGGGTCCTGCAGATACGCAGTATTTT.

This CDR3 reads CASSLNLLNTNEKLFF. The CDR3 DNA reads TGTGCCAGCAGCTTAAACCTTTTGAATACTAATGAAAAACTGTTTTTT. This sequence joins TRBV7-2 and TRBJ1-4; unclear D gene. The CDR3 has 16 amino acids. V lost 2 bases, J lost 2 bases, and 12 bases lay in between. Germline V lookup: CDR1 SGHTA, CDR2 FQGNSA.

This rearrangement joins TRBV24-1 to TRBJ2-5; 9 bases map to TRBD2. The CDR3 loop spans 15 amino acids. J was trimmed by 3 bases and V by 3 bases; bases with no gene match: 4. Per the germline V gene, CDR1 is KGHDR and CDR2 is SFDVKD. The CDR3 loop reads CATSDPIAGEETQYF. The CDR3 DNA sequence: TGTGCCACCAGTGATCCTATAGCGGGGGAAGAGACCCAGTACTTC.

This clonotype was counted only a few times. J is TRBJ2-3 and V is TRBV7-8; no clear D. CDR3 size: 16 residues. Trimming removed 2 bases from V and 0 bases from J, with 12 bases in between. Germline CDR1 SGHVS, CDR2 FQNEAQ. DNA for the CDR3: TGTGCCAGCAGCTTATGGGGTACTACTAGCACAGATACGCAGTATTTT. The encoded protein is CASSLWGTTSTDTQYF. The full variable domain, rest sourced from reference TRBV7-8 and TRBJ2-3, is GAGVSQSPRYKVAKRGQDVALRCDPISGHVSLFWYQQALGQGPEFLTYFQNEAQLDKSGLPSDRFFAERPEGSVSTLKIQRTQQEDSAVYLCASSLWGTTSTDTQYFGPGTRLTVL.